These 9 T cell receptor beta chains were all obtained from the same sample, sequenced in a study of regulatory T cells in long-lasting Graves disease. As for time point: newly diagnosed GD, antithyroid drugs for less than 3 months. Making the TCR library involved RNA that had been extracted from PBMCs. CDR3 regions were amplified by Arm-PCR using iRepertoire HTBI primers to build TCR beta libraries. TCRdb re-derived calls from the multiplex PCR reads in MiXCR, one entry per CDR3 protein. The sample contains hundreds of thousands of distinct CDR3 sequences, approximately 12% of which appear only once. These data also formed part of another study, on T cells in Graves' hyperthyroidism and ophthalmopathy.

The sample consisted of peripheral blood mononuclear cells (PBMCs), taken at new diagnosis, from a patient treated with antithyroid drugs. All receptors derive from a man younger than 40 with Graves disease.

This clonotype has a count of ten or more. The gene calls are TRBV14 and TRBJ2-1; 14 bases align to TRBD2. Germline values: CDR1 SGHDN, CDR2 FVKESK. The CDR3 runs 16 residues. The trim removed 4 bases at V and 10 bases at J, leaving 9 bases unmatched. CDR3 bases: TGTGCCAGCAGCCGAACGGGACTAGCGGGAGCTCGGGAGCAGTTCTTC. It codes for CASSRTGLAGAREQFF.

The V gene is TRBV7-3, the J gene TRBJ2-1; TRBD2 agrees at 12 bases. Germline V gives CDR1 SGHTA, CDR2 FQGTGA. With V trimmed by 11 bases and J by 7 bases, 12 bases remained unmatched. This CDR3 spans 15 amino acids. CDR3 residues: CASTYVTSGSNEQFF. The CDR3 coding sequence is TGTGCCTCCACCTATGTGACTAGCGGGAGTAATGAGCAGTTCTTC.

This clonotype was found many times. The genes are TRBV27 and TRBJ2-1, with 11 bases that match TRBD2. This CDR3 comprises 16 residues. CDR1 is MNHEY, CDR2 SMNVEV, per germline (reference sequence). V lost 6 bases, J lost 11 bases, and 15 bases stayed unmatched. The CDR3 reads CASRLGTSGFLNQQFF. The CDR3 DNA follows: TGTGCCAGCAGATTGGGGACTAGCGGTTTCCTTAATCAGCAGTTCTTC.

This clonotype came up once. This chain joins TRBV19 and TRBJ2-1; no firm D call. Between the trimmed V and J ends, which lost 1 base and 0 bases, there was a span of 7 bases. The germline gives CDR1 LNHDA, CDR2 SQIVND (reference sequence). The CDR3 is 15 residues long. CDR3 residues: CASSIVRSSYNEQFF. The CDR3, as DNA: TGTGCCAGTAGTATAGTTAGGAGCTCCTACAATGAGCAGTTCTTC.

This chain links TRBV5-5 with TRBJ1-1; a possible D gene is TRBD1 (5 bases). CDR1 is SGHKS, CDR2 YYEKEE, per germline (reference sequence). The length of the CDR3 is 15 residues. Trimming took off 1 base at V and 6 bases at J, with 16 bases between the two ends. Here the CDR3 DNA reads TGTGCCAGCAGCTTGCACGGGGCGGATTCGGCTGAAGCTTTCTTT. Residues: CASSLHGADSAEAFF.

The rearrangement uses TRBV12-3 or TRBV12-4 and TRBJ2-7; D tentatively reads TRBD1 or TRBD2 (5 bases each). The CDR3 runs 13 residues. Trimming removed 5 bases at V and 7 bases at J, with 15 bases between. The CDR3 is CASSPGDGPEQYF. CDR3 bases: TGTGCCAGCAGTCCTGGGGACGGCCCTGAGCAGTACTTC.

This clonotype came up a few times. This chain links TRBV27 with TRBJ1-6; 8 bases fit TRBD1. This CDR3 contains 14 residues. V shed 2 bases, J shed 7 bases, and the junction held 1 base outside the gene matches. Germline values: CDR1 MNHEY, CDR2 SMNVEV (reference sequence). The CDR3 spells CASSLNRGNSPLHF. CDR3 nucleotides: TGTGCCAGCAGTTTAAACAGGGGGAATTCACCCCTCCACTTT.

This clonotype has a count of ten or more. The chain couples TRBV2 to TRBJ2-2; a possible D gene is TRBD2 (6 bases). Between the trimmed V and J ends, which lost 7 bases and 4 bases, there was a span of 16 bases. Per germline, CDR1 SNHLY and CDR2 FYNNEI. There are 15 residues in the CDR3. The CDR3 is CASTPGEGPTGELFF. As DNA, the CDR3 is TGTGCCAGCACCCCGGGGGAAGGGCCCACCGGGGAGCTGTTTTTT.

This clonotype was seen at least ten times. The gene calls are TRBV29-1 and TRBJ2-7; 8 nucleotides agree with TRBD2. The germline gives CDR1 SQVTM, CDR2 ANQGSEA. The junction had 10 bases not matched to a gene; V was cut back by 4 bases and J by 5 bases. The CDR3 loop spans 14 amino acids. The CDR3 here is CSVVTGGQSDEQYF. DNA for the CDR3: TGCAGCGTTGTTACGGGAGGGCAATCCGACGAGCAGTACTTC.